This T cell receptor beta chain was retrieved from a study of CDR3 diversity in severe acne. CDR1 SEHNR and CDR2 FQNEAQ come from the germline V gene (reference sequence). The CDR3 covers 12 residues. V was trimmed by 4 bases and J by 8 bases, leaving 11 bases between them. TCRdb fed the PCR reads into MiXCR, producing one record per CDR3 protein. This table holds about 84,000 distinct CDR3 sequences, 45% to 65% found once. The TCR sequence derives from a male donor in good health, without acne. V gene TRBV7-9 combines with J gene TRBJ1-1; D is undetermined. Sequencing input: blood. CDR3 nucleotide sequence: TGTGCCAGCAGCTCCACCGGAGCCGAAGCTTTCTTT. Translated, it gives CASSSTGAEAFF.